This is a list of T cell receptor beta chains from one sample in a study of T cells expressing NK-cell markers. After re-calling the 5' RACE reads, TCRdb lists one entry per CDR3 protein, DNA absent. The repertoire table contains 500,000 or so distinct CDR3 sequences. The specimen sequenced was blood T cells: a sorted CD56 or NKG2C T cell subset, CD4+ or CD8+ T cells, or bulk PBMC T cells (not recorded which). These receptors originate from a man aged 18-30 years in good health. Each CDR3 is given with its conserved first and last residue.

TRBV6-5	TRBJ1-2	14	CASSYKGEGVGYTF
TRBV7-9	TRBJ2-3	17	CASSSGLAGSRTDTQYF
TRBV24-1	TRBJ2-3	16	CATSGATITGTDTQYF
TRBV5-1	TRBJ2-5	16	CASSPNQRGGWETQYF
TRBV5-5	TRBJ1-4	15	CASSLSWGSLEKLFF
TRBV18	TRBJ2-1	17	CASSPGTGSSSYNEQFF
TRBV14	TRBJ1-1	12	CASSRHRGEAFF
TRBV20-1	TRBJ2-5	14	CSAQGGGGQETQYF
TRBV10-3	TRBJ1-2	17	CAISESPPWDSNYGYTF
TRBV12-3/TRBV12-4	TRBJ2-7	14	CASRIGTAFNEQYF
TRBV9	TRBJ2-1	17	CASSVAYRTSGKNEQFF
TRBV6-5	TRBJ2-1	16	CASRYSGSESYNEQFF
TRBV7-9	TRBJ2-1	15	CASRRRQGSYNEQFF
TRBV20-1	TRBJ2-1	14	CSATAGTFYNEQFF
TRBV4-1	TRBJ2-3	17	CASSQVIVGRGADTQYF
TRBV12-3/TRBV12-4	TRBJ2-7	14	CASSPLAGVREQYF
TRBV20-1	TRBJ2-1	19	CSARDSRTSGGVFGGEQFF
TRBV12-3/TRBV12-4	TRBJ2-5	15	CASSPNRGIGETQYF
TRBV5-1	TRBJ1-5	16	CASSLGGGRGPQPQHF
TRBV12-3/TRBV12-4	TRBJ1-5	13	CASSLMTVQPQHF
TRBV19	TRBJ2-1	16	CASSIQGTSGSNEQFF
TRBV29-1	TRBJ2-5	17	CSVEDLPEGRHQETQYF
TRBV7-2	TRBJ2-1	13	CASSIPRGNEQFF
TRBV28	TRBJ1-2	13	CASTPAGVSGYTF
TRBV6-2/TRBV6-3	TRBJ2-2	18	CASSPGTRLASNTGELFF
TRBV7-9	TRBJ2-5	15	CASSPGTDLQETQYF
TRBV7-8	TRBJ2-3	14	CASSLGGSWGTQYF
TRBV5-1	TRBJ2-1	17	CASSTRQSLGFYNEQFF
TRBV7-2	TRBJ2-1	16	CASTQRGRVLGNEQFF
TRBV15	TRBJ2-3	15	CATSSPPSPTDTQYF
TRBV7-2	TRBJ2-5	14	CASSPNRGQETQYF
TRBV4-2	TRBJ2-1	15	CASSGTGTSYNEQFF
TRBV4-1	TRBJ1-2	15	CASSQVEQPRYGYTF
TRBV5-1	TRBJ1-2	15	CASSIGHVSNYGYTF
TRBV14	TRBJ2-2	18	CASSLPFSGRAYTGELFF
TRBV9	TRBJ2-5	16	CASSPSTGGGPETQYF
TRBV6-5	TRBJ1-4	14	CASSYRVNGEKLFF
TRBV28	TRBJ2-7	11	CASSPHSEQYF
TRBV24-1	TRBJ1-2	15	CATSDFSGTGMDYTF
TRBV20-1	TRBJ2-2	12	CSASQVPGELFF
TRBV10-3	TRBJ2-5	15	CAISPGVAGAETQYF
TRBV10-3	TRBJ2-1	12	CAIGLENDEQFF
TRBV5-1	TRBJ2-3	17	CASSFPSRSSSTDTQYF
TRBV7-3	TRBJ2-1	15	CASSLRRRGADEQFF
TRBV4-1	TRBJ2-1	16	CASSQDAGDPYNEQFF
TRBV12-3/TRBV12-4	TRBJ2-1	13	CASMAGEYNEQFF
TRBV7-9	TRBJ1-4	17	CASSLGRVGSSNEKLFF
TRBV10-3	TRBJ2-1	14	CAISEGLAYNEQFF